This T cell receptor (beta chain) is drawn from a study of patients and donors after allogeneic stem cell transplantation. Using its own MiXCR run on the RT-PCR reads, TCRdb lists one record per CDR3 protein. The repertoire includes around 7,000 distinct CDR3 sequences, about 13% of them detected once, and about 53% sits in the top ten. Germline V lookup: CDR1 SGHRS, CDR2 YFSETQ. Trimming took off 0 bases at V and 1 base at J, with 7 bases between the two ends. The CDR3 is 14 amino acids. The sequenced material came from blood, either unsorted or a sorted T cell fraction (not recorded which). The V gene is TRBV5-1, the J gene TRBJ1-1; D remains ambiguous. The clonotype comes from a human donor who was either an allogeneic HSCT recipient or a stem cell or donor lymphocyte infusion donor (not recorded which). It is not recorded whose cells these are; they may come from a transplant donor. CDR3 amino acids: CASSLGTQNTEAFF. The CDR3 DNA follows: TGCGCCAGCAGCTTGGGAACCCAGAACACTGAAGCTTTCTTT.